This T cell receptor beta chain was captured in a study of CD8 T cells in ankylosing spondylitis. Each TCR beta library was made by quantitative 5'-RACE that incorporated molecular barcodes. TCRdb fed the 5' RACE reads into MiXCR, producing one record per CDR3 protein. The top ten hold approximately 0.61% of the sample, which has 200,000 to 300,000 distinct CDR3 sequences, 20% to 30% seen once. Comments on this clonotype: The antigen is undetermined.

Whole-study results and caveats: Disease-associated clones were reportedly significantly overrepresented in matched ankylosing spondylitis synovial fluid. Clones linked to disease, bearing a CD8+ phenotype, were relatively rare in peripheral blood. The study identified a TCR beta motif of several highly homologous variants that appeared characteristic of ankylosing spondylitis blood.

Sequencing input: blood, either unsorted or a sorted T cell fraction (not recorded which). The clonotype was recovered from a male donor with ankylosing spondylitis or in good health (not recorded which).

The CDR3 loop reads CASSASSWEPQHF. The CDR3 region has the DNA TGTGCCAGCAGTGCGTCATCTTGGGAGCCCCAGCATTTT. The chain joins TRBV28 to TRBJ1-5, with D uncertain. Germline CDR1 reads MDHEN; CDR2 reads SYDVKM. This CDR3 comprises 13 residues. Trimming shortened V by 5 bases and J by 8 bases, and 13 bases separated the two germline ends.